This T cell receptor beta chain was identified in a study of OX40 agonist ivuxolimab in advanced cancers. Study-wide context: Patients received intravenous ivuxolimab every 2 weeks at 0.01 to 10 mg/kg. Partial response was recorded in three patients: one hepatocellular carcinoma and two cutaneous melanoma cases.

V trimming: 6 bases; J trimming: 3 bases; junction bases outside the gene matches: 5. Germline CDR1 and CDR2: MGHRA and YSYEKL. The CDR3 has 14 residues. This clone has just one count. Measured with immunoSEQ multiplex PCR; TCRdb has only the in-frame clones, and not every one. This sample has around 53,000 clones, with roughly 90% found just once. The clonotype was recovered from an adult with an advanced solid tumor such as melanoma, head and neck, liver or kidney cancer. The sequences come from CD4+ or CD8+ T cells sorted from blood, collected in a trial of the OX40 agonist ivuxolimab. The V gene is TRBV4-1, the J gene TRBJ1-1; 9 bases are shared with TRBD1. CDR3 amino acids: CASSYGQGYTEAFF. In DNA, the CDR3 is TGCGCCAGCAGTTATGGACAGGGGTACACTGAAGCTTTCTTT.